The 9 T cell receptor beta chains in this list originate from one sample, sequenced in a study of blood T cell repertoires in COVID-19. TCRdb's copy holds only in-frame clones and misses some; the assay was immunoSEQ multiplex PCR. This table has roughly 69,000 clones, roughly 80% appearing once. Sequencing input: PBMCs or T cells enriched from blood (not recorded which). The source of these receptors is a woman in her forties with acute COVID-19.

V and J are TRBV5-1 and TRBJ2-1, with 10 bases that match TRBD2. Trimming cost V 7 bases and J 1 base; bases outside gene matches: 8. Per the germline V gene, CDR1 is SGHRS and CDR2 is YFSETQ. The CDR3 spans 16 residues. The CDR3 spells CASCTSGIASYNEQFF. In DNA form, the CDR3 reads TGCGCCAGCTGTACTAGCGGGATAGCATCCTACAATGAGCAGTTCTTC. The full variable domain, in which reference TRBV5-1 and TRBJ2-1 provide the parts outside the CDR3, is KAGVTQTPRYLIKTRGQQVTLSCSPISGHRSVSWYQQTPGQGLQFLFEYFSETQRNKGNFPGRFSGRQFSNSRSEMNVSTLELGDSALYLCASCTSGIASYNEQFFGPGTRLTVL.

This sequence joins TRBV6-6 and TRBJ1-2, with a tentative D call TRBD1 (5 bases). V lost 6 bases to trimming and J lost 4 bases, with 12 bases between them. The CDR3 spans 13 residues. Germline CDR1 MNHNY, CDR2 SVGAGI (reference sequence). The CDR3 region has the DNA TGTGCCAGCAGGCAAGGGGATGGCTATGGCTACACCTTC. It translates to CASRQGDGYGYTF.

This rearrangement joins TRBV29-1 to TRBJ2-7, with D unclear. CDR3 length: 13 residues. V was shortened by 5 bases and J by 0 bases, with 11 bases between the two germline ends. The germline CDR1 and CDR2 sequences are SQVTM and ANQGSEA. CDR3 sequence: CSVRALSSYEQYF. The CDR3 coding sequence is TGCAGCGTTCGAGCCCTGAGCTCCTACGAGCAGTACTTC.

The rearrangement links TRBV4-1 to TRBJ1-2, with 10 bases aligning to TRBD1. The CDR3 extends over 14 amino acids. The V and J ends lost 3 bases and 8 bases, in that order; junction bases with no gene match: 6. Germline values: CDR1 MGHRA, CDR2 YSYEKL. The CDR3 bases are TGCGCCAGCAGCCAGGGACAGGGGAGCGTGGGCTACACCTTC. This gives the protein CASSQGQGSVGYTF.

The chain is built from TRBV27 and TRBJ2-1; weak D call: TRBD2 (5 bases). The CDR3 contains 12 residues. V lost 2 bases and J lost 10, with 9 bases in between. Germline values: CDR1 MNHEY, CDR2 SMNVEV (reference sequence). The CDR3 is CASSLGRGEQFF. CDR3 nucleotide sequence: TGTGCCAGCAGTTTAGGACGGGGAGAGCAGTTCTTC.

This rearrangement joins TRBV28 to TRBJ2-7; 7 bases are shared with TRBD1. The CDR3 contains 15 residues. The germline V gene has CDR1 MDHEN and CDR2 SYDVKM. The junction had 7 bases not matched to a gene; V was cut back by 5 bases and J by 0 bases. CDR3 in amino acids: CASSNGQESSYEQYV. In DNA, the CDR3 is TGTGCCAGCAGTAACGGACAGGAAAGCTCCTACGAGCAGTACGTC.

Written as DNA, the CDR3 is TGTGCCAGCAGTTTATTGGGCAGGAACAATCAGCCCCAGCATTTT. It is translated as CASSLLGRNNQPQHF. The chain carries TRBV27 and TRBJ1-5; D uncertain. The germline CDR1 and CDR2 sequences are MNHEY and SMNVEV (reference sequence). V was shortened by 1 base and J by 3 bases, with 10 bases between the two germline ends. CDR3 length: 15 amino acids.

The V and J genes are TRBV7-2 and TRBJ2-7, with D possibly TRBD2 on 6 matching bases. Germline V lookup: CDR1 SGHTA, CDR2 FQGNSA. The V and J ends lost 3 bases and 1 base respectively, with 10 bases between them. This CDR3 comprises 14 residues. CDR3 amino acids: CASSLGGISYEQYF. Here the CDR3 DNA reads TGTGCCAGCAGCTTGGGCGGGATATCCTACGAGCAGTACTTC.

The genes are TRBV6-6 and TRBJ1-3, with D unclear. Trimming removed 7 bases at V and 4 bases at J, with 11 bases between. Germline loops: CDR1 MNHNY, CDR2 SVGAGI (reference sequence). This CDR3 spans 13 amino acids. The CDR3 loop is CASTLVSGNTIYF. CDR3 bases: TGTGCCAGCACCCTAGTATCAGGAAACACCATATATTTT.